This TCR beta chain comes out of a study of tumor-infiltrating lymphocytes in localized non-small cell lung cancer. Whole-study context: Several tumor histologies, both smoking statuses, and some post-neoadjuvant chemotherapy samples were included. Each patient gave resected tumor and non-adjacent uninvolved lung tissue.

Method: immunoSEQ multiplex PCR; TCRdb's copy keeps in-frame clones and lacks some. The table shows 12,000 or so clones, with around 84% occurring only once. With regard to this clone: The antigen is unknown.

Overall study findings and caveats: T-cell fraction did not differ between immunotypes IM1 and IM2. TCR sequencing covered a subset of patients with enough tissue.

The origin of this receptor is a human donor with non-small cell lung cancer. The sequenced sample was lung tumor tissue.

This CDR3 reads CASSLEGRSEAFF. In DNA form, the CDR3 reads TGCGCCAGCAGCTTGGAAGGACGGTCTGAAGCTTTCTTT. J is TRBJ1-1 and V is TRBV5-1; D not resolved. The CDR3 loop spans 13 amino acids. V was clipped by 0 bases and J by 6 bases, with 9 bases between them. Looked up from germline, CDR1 is SGHRS and CDR2 is YFSETQ.